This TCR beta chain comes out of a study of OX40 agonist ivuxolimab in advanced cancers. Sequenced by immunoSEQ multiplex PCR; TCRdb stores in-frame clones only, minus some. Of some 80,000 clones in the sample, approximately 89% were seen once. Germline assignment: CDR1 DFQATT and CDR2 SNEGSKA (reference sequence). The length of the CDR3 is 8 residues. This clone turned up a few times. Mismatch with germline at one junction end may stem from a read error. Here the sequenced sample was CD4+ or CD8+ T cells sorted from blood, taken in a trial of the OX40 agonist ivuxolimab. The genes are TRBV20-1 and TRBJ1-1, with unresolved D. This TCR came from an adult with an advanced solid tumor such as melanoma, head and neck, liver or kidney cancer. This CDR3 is CSVGRARF. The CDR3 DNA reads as TGCAGTGTAGGACGCGCGAGGTTT.